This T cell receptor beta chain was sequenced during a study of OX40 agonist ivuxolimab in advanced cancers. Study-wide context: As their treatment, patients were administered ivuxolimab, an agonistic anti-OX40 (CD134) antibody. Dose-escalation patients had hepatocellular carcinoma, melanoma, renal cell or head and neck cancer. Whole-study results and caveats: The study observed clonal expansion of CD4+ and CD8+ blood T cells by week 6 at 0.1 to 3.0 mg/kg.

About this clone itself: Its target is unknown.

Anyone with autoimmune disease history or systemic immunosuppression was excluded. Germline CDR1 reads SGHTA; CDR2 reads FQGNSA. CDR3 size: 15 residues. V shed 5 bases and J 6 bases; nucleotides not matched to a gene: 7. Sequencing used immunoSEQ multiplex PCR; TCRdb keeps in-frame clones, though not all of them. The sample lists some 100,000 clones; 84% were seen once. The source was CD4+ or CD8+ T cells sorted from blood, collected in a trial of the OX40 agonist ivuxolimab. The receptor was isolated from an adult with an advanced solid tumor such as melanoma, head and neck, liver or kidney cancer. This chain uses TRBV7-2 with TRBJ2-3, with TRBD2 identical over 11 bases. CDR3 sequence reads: CASSHSGGAGDTQYF. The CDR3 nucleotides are TGTGCCAGCAGCCATAGCGGGGGGGCCGGCGATACGCAGTATTTT.